This T cell receptor (beta chain) was captured in a study of shared clonotypes between healthy human individuals. Germline V CDR1 and CDR2: SGHTA, FQGNSA. V dropped 5 bases and J dropped 1 base, with 12 bases sitting between them. The CDR3 consists of 14 residues. Deep was the level at which the assay was run. As processed by the authors: Junction-only sequences produced by ImmunoSEQ had no quality scores, so filtering differed. Libraries were prepared by immunoSEQ multiplex PCR; TCRdb keeps only in-frame clonotypes and omits some of them. D and trimming come from the DNA, and the V and J calls and clone size come from that table. The table has about 520,000 clones, more than 75% seen once; the top ten hold 9.5% to 15%.

The sequence came from a woman aged 40 to 50 in good health. Some clones in this sample may be carry-over from other donors' samples. Sequences were obtained from PBMCs. This chain uses TRBV7-2 with TRBJ2-7, with D maybe TRBD1 (5 bases). The DNA of the CDR3 is TGTGCCAGCAGCGTCGACCAGGGTTCCTACGAGCAGTACTTC. It is translated as CASSVDQGSYEQYF.